This TCR beta chain emerged from a study of cytomegalovirus exposure and HLA in healthy donors. This clone was seen just once. Its specificity is not known. The CDR3 runs 16 residues. Germline CDR1 is MNHEY and CDR2 is SMNVEV (reference sequence). Germline trimming cut 7 bases from V and 2 bases from J; bases unmatched to any gene: 4. The assay was immunoSEQ multiplex PCR, and TCRdb's table has in-frame clones only and misses some. The sample contains about 56,000 clones, about 91% of which appear only once. Study-level findings and limits: According to a later analysis, TCR clusters from the first cohort tended to co-occur in the 100 to 150 validation repertoires. Many donors carried some public TCRs, although rarity characterized most TCR sequences. Overall, approximately 150 TCR beta chains were annotated as cytomegalovirus-associated.

The sample taken for sequencing was PBMCs. This clonotype was sampled from a woman younger than 30 in good health and CMV-seronegative. V gene TRBV27 combines with J gene TRBJ2-1, with 14 bases matching TRBD2. The CDR3 region is CASTRLAGGPYNEQFF. The CDR3 coding sequence is TGTGCCAGCACCCGACTAGCGGGAGGGCCCTACAATGAGCAGTTCTTC.